These 21 T cell receptor beta chains originate from one sample sequenced in a study of T cell responses to AZD1222 COVID-19 vaccine. The assay was immunoSEQ multiplex PCR, and TCRdb's table has in-frame clones only and misses some. Of some 130,000 clones detected, approximately 90% appear once; the ten largest clones hold roughly 2%. Sequenced here: peripheral blood, sampled on day 0 of AZD1222 vaccination. The receptors were sampled from an adult in good health.

This clone was found a few times. The chain is built from TRBV21-1 and TRBJ2-5. TRBV21-1 is reported as a pseudogene. The CDR3 has 16 residues. In DNA, the CDR3 is TGTGCCAGCAGCAAACCCGGTCGGGGGCCGCAAGAGACCCAGTACTTC. Translation gives CASSKPGRGPQETQYF.

This rearrangement joins TRBV6-5 to TRBJ2-1; 16 nucleotides agree with TRBD2. Trimming at V came to 7 bases and at J to 9 bases, leaving 6 bases not matched to a gene. The CDR3 has 15 residues. Looked up from germline, CDR1 is MNHEY and CDR2 is SVGAGI. CDR3 in amino acids: CASTGTSGRASEQFF. The DNA for the CDR3 is TGTGCCAGCACCGGGACTAGCGGGAGGGCAAGTGAGCAGTTCTTC.

V and J are TRBV6-5 and TRBJ2-7, with TRBD2 identical over 13 bases. Losses at the gene ends were 9 bases for V and 2 bases for J; bases not matched to a gene: 4. In germline, CDR1 is MNHEY, CDR2 SVGAGI. CDR3 length: 14 amino acids. The DNA of the CDR3 is TGTGCCAGTAAAGGACTAGCGGGAGCCTACGAGCAGTACTTC. The encoded protein is CASKGLAGAYEQYF.

The chain links TRBV5-8 to TRBJ1-5; D is ambiguous. CDR1 and CDR2 (germline): SGHTS, YDEGEE. V was clipped by 3 bases and J by 7 bases, with 11 bases between them. This CDR3 spans 13 amino acids. CDR3 region: CASSSVPRQPQHF. The DNA for the CDR3 is TGTGCCAGCAGCTCCGTACCGAGACAGCCCCAGCATTTT.

The chain uses TRBV19 and TRBJ2-3, with 10 positions matching TRBD2. V gave up 4 bases and J gave up 5 bases; unmatched junction bases: 6. This CDR3 spans 15 amino acids. Germline assignment: CDR1 LNHDA and CDR2 SQIVND (reference sequence). CDR3 amino acids: CASSRLAGGGDTQYF. CDR3 DNA: TGTGCCAGTAGTAGACTAGCGGGTGGCGGAGATACGCAGTATTTT.

The chain combines TRBV7-2 with TRBJ1-5; the D is unclear. There are 15 residues in the CDR3. Looked up from germline, CDR1 is SGHTA and CDR2 is FQGNSA. The germline V and J ends were trimmed by 2 bases and 7 bases, with 15 bases remaining between them. This CDR3 is CASSLIGGVAQPQHF. The CDR3 DNA sequence: TGTGCCAGCAGCTTAATCGGTGGAGTGGCCCAGCCCCAGCATTTT.

This chain connects TRBV19 to TRBJ1-1; perhaps TRBD1 as D (6 bases). V lost 3 bases and J 1 base, leaving 12 bases between the germline ends. CDR3 size: 15 residues. CDR1 LNHDA and CDR2 SQIVND come from the germline V gene (reference sequence). CDR3 sequence reads: CASSIPGQRNTEAFF. CDR3 coding DNA: TGTGCCAGTAGTATCCCGGGACAACGGAACACTGAAGCTTTCTTT.

CDR3 loop: CASTPPGEGLYYGYTF. Written as DNA, the CDR3 is TGTGCCAGTACCCCGCCCGGGGAGGGACTCTACTATGGCTACACCTTC. The chain combines TRBV19 with TRBJ1-2; TRBD1 might be the D (5 bases). V lost 7 bases and J 3 bases, leaving 21 bases between the germline ends. CDR1 LNHDA and CDR2 SQIVND come from the germline V gene (reference sequence). The CDR3 contains 16 residues.

The chain has TRBV30 and TRBJ1-2; D is unclear. This CDR3 is built from 11 residues. V lost 3 bases and J 3 bases, leaving 5 bases between the germline ends. Looked up from germline, CDR1 is GTSNPN and CDR2 is SVGIG (reference sequence). The CDR3 here is CAWRGYYGYTF. Written as DNA, the CDR3 is TGTGCCTGGAGAGGATACTATGGCTACACCTTC.

The CDR3 protein is CAISEEGGRGYTF. CDR3 in DNA: TGTGCCATCAGTGAGGAGGGAGGTCGGGGCTACACCTTC. The rearrangement uses TRBV10-3 and TRBJ1-2; D is ambiguous. Germline V gives CDR1 ENHRY, CDR2 SYGVKD. The CDR3 is 13 amino acids. With 2 bases removed from V and 8 bases from J, the gap between germline ends came to 12 bases.

The chain carries TRBV19 and TRBJ2-2, with D possibly matching TRBD2 (5 bases). The germline CDR1 and CDR2 sequences are LNHDA and SQIVND (reference sequence). CDR3 size: 19 residues. Trimming removed 6 bases at V and 4 bases at J, with 27 bases between. CDR3 residues: CASSPLKRTGVSGTGELFF. The CDR3 nucleotides read TGTGCCAGTAGCCCCCTTAAGCGGACGGGCGTATCGGGCACCGGGGAGCTGTTTTTT.

The chain couples TRBV9 to TRBJ1-3; unclear D gene. Germline lookup yields CDR1 SGDLS and CDR2 YYNGEE. The ends were cut back, 3 bases at V and 2 bases at J, with 6 bases in the middle. CDR3 length: 13 residues. The CDR3 DNA sequence: TGTGCCAGCAGCGCTACGGCTGGAAACACCATATATTTT. Protein: CASSATAGNTIYF.

The chain uses TRBV2 and TRBJ2-1; 11 bases match TRBD2. The CDR3 totals 14 residues. J gave up 8 bases and V 7 bases, and 7 bases lay outside the gene matches. The V gene's germline CDR1 is SNHLY and CDR2 FYNNEI. This CDR3 reads CASNKLAGVDEQFF. Written as DNA, the CDR3 is TGTGCCAGCAACAAACTAGCGGGAGTGGATGAGCAGTTCTTC.

This chain uses TRBV5-1 with TRBJ2-1, with D perhaps assigned TRBD1 or TRBD2 (5 bases each). V was cut by 6 bases and J by 5 bases, with 12 bases left in between. Germline CDR1 is SGHRS and CDR2 is YFSETQ. This CDR3 is 13 amino acids long. The CDR3 sequence: CASTTGTNNEQFF. In DNA form, the CDR3 reads TGCGCCAGCACCACCGGGACCAACAATGAGCAGTTCTTC. Complete variable domain (other parts from reference TRBV5-1 and TRBJ2-1): KAGVTQTPRYLIKTRGQQVTLSCSPISGHRSVSWYQQTPGQGLQFLFEYFSETQRNKGNFPGRFSGRQFSNSRSEMNVSTLELGDSALYLCASTTGTNNEQFFGPGTRLTVL.

This chain uses TRBV19 with TRBJ1-2; D gene unclear. The CDR3 is made up of 10 amino acids. Germline V lookup: CDR1 LNHDA, CDR2 SQIVND (reference sequence). V lost 8 bases, J lost 4 bases, and 5 bases lay in between. As DNA, the CDR3 is TGTGCCAGTTCATCCTATGGCTACACCTTC. Translated: CASSSYGYTF.

Only one count was recorded for this clone. V usage is TRBV4-3 and J usage is TRBJ2-1; the match to TRBD2 covers 7 bases. Trimming at V came to 0 bases and at J to 6 bases, leaving 5 bases not matched to a gene. The germline gives CDR1 LGHNA, CDR2 YSLEER. The CDR3 is 15 residues long. The CDR3 is CASSQDILAANEQFF. CDR3 bases: TGCGCCAGCAGCCAAGATATCCTAGCGGCCAATGAGCAGTTCTTC.

This chain connects TRBV6-1 to TRBJ1-6; D is possibly TRBD1 (6 bases). There are 19 residues in the CDR3. Germline-derived CDR1 and CDR2 are MNHNS and SASEGT. The ends were cut back, 1 base at V and 0 bases at J, with 16 bases in the middle. In DNA, the CDR3 is TGTGCCAGCAGTGAAGTCGGGGGCAGGGGATACTCCTATAATTCACCCCTCCACTTT. Translation: CASSEVGGRGYSYNSPLHF.

The chain recombines TRBV10-2 with TRBJ2-3, with 8 bases fitting TRBD2. With 10 bases clipped from V and 1 base from J, the junction kept 7 bases outside the gene matches. CDR3 length: 14 amino acids. Germline values: CDR1 WSHSY, CDR2 SAAADI. The DNA of the CDR3 is TGCGCCACGGGTACGGGGGGGGGCACAGATACGCAGTATTTT. Residues: CATGTGGGTDTQYF.

The chain links TRBV19 to TRBJ2-3; TRBD2 is a possible D gene (6 bases). CDR1 and CDR2 from the germline V gene are LNHDA and SQIVND (reference sequence). The V and J ends lost 9 bases and 7 bases respectively, with 20 bases between them. The CDR3 totals 14 residues. In nucleotides, the CDR3 is TGTGCCAGCAAAAGGGCGGGGCCTCGGTATACGCAGTATTTT. Protein: CASKRAGPRYTQYF.

The CDR3, as DNA: TGTGCCTGGAGTGCCAGGGATCTGAACACTGAAGCTTTCTTT. Protein product: CAWSARDLNTEAFF. The chain has TRBV30 and TRBJ1-1; weak D call: TRBD1 (5 bases). The germline V and J ends were trimmed by 1 base and 0 bases, with 9 bases remaining between them. The CDR3 spans 14 residues. Per the germline V gene, CDR1 is GTSNPN and CDR2 is SVGIG (reference sequence).

This chain connects TRBV5-6 to TRBJ1-2; 7 nucleotides align to TRBD1. The CDR3 consists of 12 residues. The germline CDR1 and CDR2 sequences are SGHDT and YYEEEE. J was trimmed by 14 bases and V by 4 bases; bases with no gene match: 11. The CDR3 sequence is CASSRDAPQGTF. The CDR3 region has the DNA TGTGCCAGCAGCCGGGACGCGCCACAGGGGACCTTC.